These T cell receptor beta chains were read from a single sample in a study of T-cell memory formation after mild COVID-19. Using its own MiXCR run on the 5' RACE reads, TCRdb lists one record per CDR3 protein. The data show fewer than 50,000 distinct CDR3 sequences, with less than 8% seen just once and less than 0.95% held by the top ten. The source material was PBMCs or a T cell subset sorted from them (not recorded which). The source of these receptors is an adult who had mild COVID-19 (a few samples of this study predate the infection). Cell type and time point are not known. The CDR3 runs from the conserved cysteine through the conserved F or W. D genes are given only for firm matches. Some rows mark clone size as missing; the rest say once, few, many or name a class of expanded clone.

D,J,size,V,length,DNA,CDR3
.,TRBJ2-7,many,TRBV21-1,12,TGTGCCAGCTGCCGGGCCGCCTACGAGCAGTACTTC,CASCRAAYEQYF
TRBD1,TRBJ1-1,many,TRBV29-1,13,TGCAGCGCCCTGGGGACAGGGGACACTGAAGCTTTCTTT,CSALGTGDTEAFF
.,TRBJ2-6,many,TRBV7-9,15,TGTGCCAGCAGCACCCGAGGCTCTGGGGCCAACGTCCTGACTTTC,CASSTRGSGANVLTF
.,TRBJ2-7,many,TRBV7-2,11,TGTGCCAGCAGCTCGGCCTACGAGCAGTACTTC,CASSSAYEQYF
TRBD2,TRBJ2-1,many,TRBV3-1,17,TGTGCCAGCAGCCAAGATGTACAGGCTAGCGGGAGGAGTGAGCAGTTCTTC,CASSQDVQASGRSEQFF
.,TRBJ1-1,few,TRBV9,13,TGTGCCAGCAGCGTAGAGGTGAACACTGAAGCTTTCTTT,CASSVEVNTEAFF
.,TRBJ2-7,many,TRBV7-9,16,TGTGCCAGCAGCTTAGTCTCTTGGGCGGCCTCCTACGAGCAGTACTTC,CASSLVSWAASYEQYF
.,TRBJ2-3,many,TRBV5-1,16,TGCGCCAGCAGCCCGGATGGATTGAGTGGGACAGATACGCAGTATTTT,CASSPDGLSGTDTQYF
TRBD1,TRBJ2-5,many,TRBV2,15,TGTGCCAGCAGTGAAGCGCGAGGGGGCGCAGAGACCCAGTACTTC,CASSEARGGAETQYF
TRBD2,TRBJ2-7,.,TRBV9,14,TGTGCCAGAAGCGCCACTAGCGGGGGCTACGAGCAGTACTTC,CARSATSGGYEQYF
.,TRBJ2-3,few,TRBV12-3/TRBV12-4,15,TGTGCCAGCAGTTTAGGACTAGTTATGACAGATACGCAGTATTTT,CASSLGLVMTDTQYF
.,TRBJ2-5,few,TRBV9,13,TGTGCCAGCAGCGTAGCGGTGCAAGAGACCCAGTACTTC,CASSVAVQETQYF
.,TRBJ2-7,.,TRBV5-1,12,TGCGCCAGCGAGCAGAACTCCTACGAGCAGTACTTC,CASEQNSYEQYF
TRBD2,TRBJ2-5,medium-sized,TRBV20-1,14,TGCAGTGCTTCCCCCACTAGCGGGCTAAAGACCCAGTACTTC,CSASPTSGLKTQYF
.,TRBJ2-4,few,TRBV6-5,15,TGTGCCAGCAGTAGCCTACAGGGCCGCCAAAACATTCAGTACTTC,CASSSLQGRQNIQYF
.,TRBJ1-3,few,TRBV28,16,TGTGCCAGCAGCACTCGGACGGGGAGCTCTGGAAACACCATATATTTT,CASSTRTGSSGNTIYF
.,TRBJ2-7,many,TRBV4-2,14,TGTGCCAGCAGCCCCGGGACGCCCCCCTACGAGCAGTACTTC,CASSPGTPPYEQYF
.,TRBJ1-5,many,TRBV24-1,16,TGTGCCACCAGTGGCCGGGACGGGATTAGCAATCAGCCCCAGCATTTT,CATSGRDGISNQPQHF
.,TRBJ1-1,.,TRBV24-1,12,TGTGCCACCAGTGTCCCACAGGGTGAAGCTTTCTTT,CATSVPQGEAFF
.,TRBJ1-5,many,TRBV6-5,14,TGTGCCAGCAGTTACGGACGGAAGAATCAGCCCCAGCATTTT,CASSYGRKNQPQHF
.,TRBJ2-1,.,TRBV4-2,13,TGTGCCAGCAGCCAAGGGCTAGGGCAGATTAAGTTCTTC,CASSQGLGQIKFF
TRBD1,TRBJ1-1,.,TRBV15,15,TGTGCCACCAGCAGAGGATCAGGGGGCTATGCTGAAGCTTTCTTT,CATSRGSGGYAEAFF
.,TRBJ1-1,many,TRBV25-1,14,TGTGCCAGCAGTCCCCCAGCTTTGAACACTGAAGCTTTCTTT,CASSPPALNTEAFF
.,TRBJ1-1,.,TRBV29-1,14,TGCAGCGTTGAAGATCAGGCGTCGAACACTGAAGCTTTCTTT,CSVEDQASNTEAFF
.,TRBJ2-5,medium-sized,TRBV6-5,13,TGTGCCAGCAGTTACTCTACGGGGGAGACCCAGTACTTC,CASSYSTGETQYF
.,TRBJ2-3,many,TRBV7-8,16,TGTGCCAGCAGCCCGAGGGGCAGTTTGGGTACAGATACGCAGTATTTT,CASSPRGSLGTDTQYF
.,TRBJ1-2,.,TRBV9,17,TGTGCCAGCAGCGCCCAGGATTGGCCTCTATCCGTCTATGGCTACACCTTC,CASSAQDWPLSVYGYTF
.,TRBJ2-2,many,TRBV3-1,14,TGTGCCAGCAGCCAAGGGACCCGTGCCGGGGAGCTGTTTTTT,CASSQGTRAGELFF
.,TRBJ1-3,.,TRBV5-1,14,TGCGCCAGCAGCCTCACGAGGCCTGGAAACACCATATATTTT,CASSLTRPGNTIYF
TRBD1,TRBJ2-7,.,TRBV5-1,13,TGCGCCAGCAGCTTAGACAGGGGTTACGAGCAGTACTTC,CASSLDRGYEQYF
.,TRBJ1-5,.,TRBV9,15,TGTGCCAGCTCCCGGGGGCAGGGGCGAGGTCAGCCCCAGCATTTT,CASSRGQGRGQPQHF
TRBD2,TRBJ2-1,many,TRBV7-9,15,TGTGCCAGCATCCTGACTAGCGGGACCTACAATGAGCAGTTCTTC,CASILTSGTYNEQFF
.,TRBJ1-1,.,TRBV4-1,16,TGCGCCAGCAGCCAAGATCGCTACCTAAGCGGCACTGAAGCTTTCTTT,CASSQDRYLSGTEAFF
TRBD1,TRBJ2-2,many,TRBV6-5,15,TGTGCCAGCAGGAAACGGGACAGGGGAACGTGGGAGCTGTTTTTT,CASRKRDRGTWELFF
.,TRBJ2-1,many,TRBV12-3/TRBV12-4,11,TGTGCCAGCAGTTTTGCGGGTCGGCAGTTCTTC,CASSFAGRQFF
TRBD1,TRBJ2-7,many,TRBV5-1,15,TGCGCCAGCAGCTTGTACGGGGACAGGAGCAACGAGCAGTACTTC,CASSLYGDRSNEQYF
TRBD2,TRBJ2-1,.,TRBV20-1,17,TGCAGTGCTCGACTAGCGGGGGGGCCGGGATCCTACAATGAGCAGTTCTTC,CSARLAGGPGSYNEQFF
.,TRBJ2-5,few,TRBV24-1,16,TGTGCCACCGCCTGGGGGGGCCAGGGGTCCAAAGAGACCCAGTACTTC,CATAWGGQGSKETQYF
.,TRBJ1-1,many,TRBV7-8,16,TGTGCCAGCAGCCCAAGACGGACAGCTTTGAACACTGAAGCTTTCTTT,CASSPRRTALNTEAFF
.,TRBJ2-3,few,TRBV2,14,TGTGCCAGCACACAGGGAGTTTTTGCAGATACGCAGTATTTT,CASTQGVFADTQYF
.,TRBJ2-7,.,TRBV7-3,14,TGTGCCAGCAGCGCCTCACACAACGACTACGAGCAGTACTTC,CASSASHNDYEQYF
.,TRBJ2-5,few,TRBV5-1,12,TGCGCCACCAGGACGGATCAAGAGACCCAGTACTTC,CATRTDQETQYF
TRBD1,TRBJ1-1,few,TRBV3-1,11,TGTGCGACAGGGGGAGGCACTGAAGCTTTCTTT,CATGGGTEAFF
.,TRBJ2-3,many,TRBV7-6,14,TGTGCCAGCAGCCCGGCGACTGGGAAAGATACGCAGTATTTT,CASSPATGKDTQYF
TRBD1,TRBJ2-2,.,TRBV20-1,14,TGCAGTGCTCGGGACAGGGGAAACACCGGGGAGCTGTTTTTT,CSARDRGNTGELFF
TRBD1,TRBJ1-1,few,TRBV27,14,TGTGCCAGCAGTAGTCGACAGGGGAGGACTGAAGCTTTCTTT,CASSSRQGRTEAFF
.,TRBJ2-2,many,TRBV29-1,15,TGCAGCGTCACCCGGGATTCTCGGGCCACCGGGGAGCTGTTTTTT,CSVTRDSRATGELFF
.,TRBJ1-3,few,TRBV12-3/TRBV12-4,15,TGTGCCAGCAGTTATCAGGTCGCCTCTGGAAACACCATATATTTT,CASSYQVASGNTIYF
.,TRBJ1-5,many,TRBV7-2,13,TGTGCCAGCAGCCCCCGGTCGGCCCAGCCCCAGCATTTT,CASSPRSAQPQHF
TRBD1,TRBJ1-1,.,TRBV29-1,14,TGCAGCGTTGCGATGACAGGGAGCGGAACTGAATCTTTCTTT,CSVAMTGSGTESFF
TRBD2,TRBJ2-3,many,TRBV7-2,16,TGTGCCAGCAGCCGCGGGACTAGGGTCCCCACAGATACGCAGTATTTT,CASSRGTRVPTDTQYF
TRBD1,TRBJ2-3,many,TRBV29-1,18,TGCAGCGTTCCCGCAATCCTCGGACAGGGTACGCGCACAGATACGCAGTATTTT,CSVPAILGQGTRTDTQYF